This T cell receptor beta chain is drawn from a study of cytotoxic CD8 clonotypes in ibrutinib-treated CLL. The CDR3 is 18 residues long. V gave up 2 bases and J gave up 2 bases; unmatched junction bases: 8. Germline V gene data show CDR1 as SGHNT and CDR2 as YENEEA. Study-level results: Contraction or stability on treatment characterized the public clonotypes, which were uncommon. Exceeding age-matched healthy donors, baseline clonality also tracked the counts of circulating CD8+ T cells.

With respect to this clone: What it binds is unknown.

A 1 in 200,000 to 1 in 1 million T cell depth was the sequencing target. Method: immunoSEQ multiplex PCR; TCRdb's copy keeps in-frame clones and lacks some. The table includes some 85,000 clones, around 77% detected once. The chain links TRBV11-3 to TRBJ2-6; 8 nucleotides line up with TRBD2. The sequence was obtained from a human donor with chronic lymphocytic leukemia. The specimen comprised PBMCs, sampled after 24 months of ibrutinib treatment. CDR3 in amino acids: CASSLPPRGGTGANVLTF. CDR3 nucleotide sequence: TGTGCCAGCAGCTTACCCCCTCGGGGGGGAACTGGGGCCAACGTCCTGACTTTC.